This passage covers 30 T cell receptor beta chains from one sample sequenced in a study of T cells in Graves' hyperthyroidism and ophthalmopathy. Researchers amplified the TCR beta CDR3 regions from RNA transcripts. Carried out on the TCR CDR3, a first-round RT-PCR used the HTBI primer set. Using its own MiXCR run on the multiplex PCR reads, TCRdb lists one record per CDR3 protein. Among 130,000 or so distinct CDR3 sequences listed, roughly 23% were seen once. The sample taken for sequencing was blood. These receptors were collected from a woman aged 45-59 years with Graves' hyperthyroidism that later progressed to Graves' ophthalmopathy.

There are many counts of this clonotype. The J gene is TRBJ1-1, the V gene TRBV2, with TRBD1 as a possible D gene (5 bases). CDR3 size: 15 residues. Germline V lookup: CDR1 SNHLY, CDR2 FYNNEI. Deletions cut 0 bases from V and 1 base from J, with 9 bases between. The CDR3 bases are TGTGCCAGCAGTGAAGCGGGGCACAAGAACACTGAAGCTTTCTTT. Amino acid sequence: CASSEAGHKNTEAFF.

The gene calls are TRBV12-3 or TRBV12-4 and TRBJ2-3; a weak D match, TRBD1 (5 bases). V dropped 1 base and J dropped 3 bases, with 8 bases sitting between them. The CDR3 spans 14 residues. The CDR3 region has the DNA TGTGCCAGCAGTTTAGGACAGACTACAGATACGCAGTATTTT. This codes for CASSLGQTTDTQYF.

This clonotype was observed many times. The V call is TRBV27, the J call TRBJ1-4; the D is unclear. CDR1 is MNHEY and CDR2 is SMNVEV in the germline V gene (reference sequence). The CDR3 loop spans 12 amino acids. The ends were cut back, 8 bases at V and 8 bases at J, with 12 bases in the middle. The CDR3 is CASALLGEKLFF. In DNA, the CDR3 is TGTGCCAGCGCCCTCTTGGGAGAAAAACTGTTTTTT. Full variable domain (outside the CDR3, taken from reference TRBV27 and TRBJ1-4): EAQVTQNPRYLITVTGKKLTVTCSQNMNHEYMSWYRQDPGLGLRQIYYSMNVEVTDKGDVPEGYKVSRKEKRNFPLILESPSPNQTSLYFCASALLGEKLFFGSGTQLSVL.

This clonotype was seen repeatedly, ten times or more. The chain employs TRBV7-6 and TRBJ2-7; 7 bases match TRBD2. Germline V gives CDR1 SGHVS, CDR2 FNYEAQ. The ends lost 1 base at V and 12 bases at J; junction bases unmatched: 9. CDR3 length: 13 amino acids. The CDR3, as DNA: TGTGCCAGCAGCTTAGATCGCGCGGGAGCGCCGTACTTC. This codes for CASSLDRAGAPYF.

This chain links TRBV9 with TRBJ1-1, with D perhaps matching TRBD1 (5 bases). Germline V lookup: CDR1 SGDLS, CDR2 YYNGEE. V lost 3 bases to trimming and J lost 4 bases, with 16 bases between them. The CDR3 consists of 15 residues. CDR3 sequence reads: CASSASLGGGTEAFF. CDR3 DNA: TGTGCCAGCAGCGCCTCTCTGGGTGGGGGCACTGAAGCTTTCTTT.

The chain recombines TRBV20-1 with TRBJ2-1; 8 bases are a match to TRBD2. The CDR3 runs to 17 residues. Germline lookup yields CDR1 DFQATT and CDR2 SNEGSKA (reference sequence). After removal of 2 bases from V and 2 bases from J, the junction contained 11 bases not matched to a gene. CDR3 amino acids: CSARLKAGALPYNEQFF. The CDR3 DNA follows: TGCAGTGCTAGACTGAAAGCGGGAGCCCTCCCCTACAATGAGCAGTTCTTC.

There are many counts of this clonotype. This rearrangement joins TRBV7-9 to TRBJ2-2, with D perhaps matching TRBD2 (6 bases). The CDR3 runs 14 residues. V gave up 8 bases and J gave up 0 bases, with 10 bases separating them. Germline V lookup: CDR1 SEHNR, CDR2 FQNEAQ (reference sequence). The CDR3 loop is CASLGGTNTGELFF. The CDR3 DNA reads TGTGCCAGCCTGGGAGGAACGAACACCGGGGAGCTGTTTTTT.

This clonotype was found many times. Here the CDR3 reads CASSPPGLAYEQYF. The CDR3 DNA is TGTGCCAGCTCACCGCCGGGACTAGCCTACGAGCAGTACTTC. The rearrangement uses TRBV18 and TRBJ2-7; TRBD2 matches at 8 bases. Germline V lookup: CDR1 KGHSH, CDR2 LQKENI. The CDR3 loop spans 14 amino acids. V was clipped by 3 bases and J by 2 bases; unmatched bases: 3.

This clonotype was seen repeatedly, ten times or more. This chain links TRBV2 with TRBJ2-7; 7 nucleotides align to TRBD1. The CDR3 has 13 residues. CDR1 is SNHLY and CDR2 is FYNNEI in the germline V gene. V trimming: 5 bases; J trimming: 2 bases; junction bases outside the gene matches: 3. The CDR3 reads CASSSDRTYEQYF. The CDR3 bases are TGTGCCAGCAGTTCGGACAGGACCTACGAGCAGTACTTC.

This clonotype was seen a handful of times. The rearrangement links TRBV24-1 to TRBJ1-5, with 12 bases aligning to TRBD1. The CDR3 length is 16 residues. CDR1 and CDR2 (germline): KGHDR, SFDVKD. With 3 bases clipped from V and 6 bases from J, the junction kept 5 bases outside the gene matches. The CDR3 region has the DNA TGTGCCACCAGTGATCCCGGGACAGGGGGCATTCAGCCCCAGCATTTT. It specifies CATSDPGTGGIQPQHF.

This clonotype was seen ten or more times. This sequence joins TRBV7-8 and TRBJ2-5; 9 bases align to TRBD1. Germline V lookup: CDR1 SGHVS, CDR2 FQNEAQ. Trimming at V came to 4 bases and at J to 2 bases, leaving 2 bases not matched to a gene. The CDR3 contains 14 residues. In DNA, the CDR3 is TGTGCCAGCAGCTGGGACAGGGCGCAAGAGACCCAGTACTTC. Amino acid sequence: CASSWDRAQETQYF.

At least ten counts were recorded for this clonotype. The V call is TRBV12-3 or TRBV12-4, the J call TRBJ2-1; 8 positions match TRBD1. J lost 8 bases, V lost 3 bases, and 6 bases had no gene match. The CDR3 contains 14 residues. CDR3 coding DNA: TGTGCCAGCAGTTTCCAGGGGGCGTATGATGAGCAGTTCTTC. This codes for CASSFQGAYDEQFF.

This clonotype was recorded at least ten times. The chain links TRBV7-9 to TRBJ2-1; D is perhaps TRBD2 (6 bases). The V and J ends lost 4 bases and 6 bases respectively, with 13 bases between them. This CDR3 has 14 residues. CDR1 SEHNR and CDR2 FQNEAQ come from the germline V gene (reference sequence). CDR3 in amino acids: CASSSDYDGNEQFF. Written as DNA, the CDR3 is TGTGCCAGCAGCTCGGACTACGACGGCAATGAGCAGTTCTTC.

The chain recombines TRBV20-1 with TRBJ2-5; 8 nucleotides align to TRBD2. CDR3 size: 14 residues. J was trimmed by 4 bases and V by 5 bases; bases with no gene match: 9. Germline V gene sequence: CDR1 DFQATT, CDR2 SNEGSKA (reference sequence). CDR3 in DNA: TGCAGTGCTCCTCCCTTGCGGGAGGTAGAGACCCAGTACTTC. Amino acids: CSAPPLREVETQYF.

The chain links TRBV20-1 to TRBJ2-3, with TRBD1 as a possible D gene (5 bases). CDR1 is DFQATT, CDR2 SNEGSKA, per germline (reference sequence). The length of the CDR3 is 13 residues. Trimming removed 6 bases at V and 6 bases at J, with 16 bases between. CDR3 nucleotide sequence: TGCAGTGCCAGGTGGAAATACAGGGATACGCAGTATTTT. Translating gives CSARWKYRDTQYF.

This chain connects TRBV28 to TRBJ2-4; 15 nucleotides agree with TRBD2. The germline V gene has CDR1 MDHEN and CDR2 SYDVKM. The CDR3 is 21 amino acids. Trimming took 5 bases from V and 4 from J; bases not matched to a gene: 18. The CDR3 loop is CASSPLRPGLAGGDGKNIQYF. CDR3 coding DNA: TGTGCCAGCAGTCCCTTAAGACCGGGACTAGCGGGAGGAGATGGGAAAAACATTCAGTACTTC.

The count of this clonotype is one. In DNA, the CDR3 is TGTGCCAGCAGTTTAATTCTAGCGGGAGTTTTGGGATACAATGAGCAGTTCTTC. It specifies CASSLILAGVLGYNEQFF. The chain is built from TRBV28 and TRBJ2-1, with 10 bases that match TRBD2. The length of the CDR3 is 18 residues. V was clipped by 2 bases and J by 4 bases; unmatched bases: 11. Germline lookup yields CDR1 MDHEN and CDR2 SYDVKM.

Points on this clonotype: One base away lies a much larger clone, so this may be a sequencing read error. V gene TRBV6-9 combines with J gene TRBJ2-1, with D possibly called TRBD1 or TRBD2 (6 bases each). Germline V CDR1 and CDR2: MNHGY, SVAAGI. The CDR3 runs 14 residues. The CDR3 DNA follows: TGTGCCAGCAGTTACAAGGGGGGTGGTAATGGGCAGTTCTTC. It codes for CASSYKGGGNGQFF.

This clonotype showed up many times. The V gene is TRBV20-1, the J gene TRBJ2-3, with 7 bases fitting TRBD2. Germline V gene lookup returns CDR1 DFQATT and CDR2 SNEGSKA (reference sequence). This CDR3 contains 15 residues. J lost 2 bases, V lost 6 bases, and 11 bases had no gene match. The CDR3 loop reads CSAGLPAGNTDTQYF. The CDR3, as DNA: TGCAGTGCCGGCCTCCCAGCGGGAAACACAGATACGCAGTATTTT.

The sample holds many counts of this clonotype. V usage is TRBV11-2 and J usage is TRBJ1-1, with 7 bases matching TRBD1. Looked up from germline, CDR1 is SGHAT and CDR2 is FQNNGV. V trimming: 4 bases; J trimming: 5 bases; junction bases outside the gene matches: 16. The CDR3 has 17 amino acids. This CDR3 reads CASSSLRTDRAWTEAFF. Here the CDR3 DNA reads TGTGCCAGCAGCTCCCTCAGAACCGACAGGGCCTGGACTGAAGCTTTCTTT.

This clonotype came up many times. The chain uses TRBV12-3 or TRBV12-4 and TRBJ2-7, with D uncertain. This CDR3 is built from 14 residues. The ends were cut back, 3 bases at V and 2 bases at J, with 11 bases in the middle. The CDR3 is CASSFRTEAYEQYF. CDR3 coding DNA: TGTGCCAGCAGTTTCCGGACGGAAGCCTACGAGCAGTACTTC.

This clonotype has only one observation. The genes are TRBV7-9 and TRBJ2-1; TRBD2 matches at 8 bases. Germline loops: CDR1 SEHNR, CDR2 FQNEAQ (reference sequence). The CDR3 has 18 amino acids. With V trimmed by 2 bases and J by 0 bases, 9 bases remained unmatched. The CDR3 region has the DNA TGTGCCAGCAGCTTACCGGCGGCTAGCGGGCCCTCCTACAATGAGCAGTTCTTC. Translation: CASSLPAASGPSYNEQFF.

This rearrangement joins TRBV27 to TRBJ1-1; a possible D gene is TRBD1 (5 bases). There are 16 residues in the CDR3. Trimming pared 2 bases from V and 1 base from J, leaving 14 bases between. Germline V gives CDR1 MNHEY, CDR2 SMNVEV (reference sequence). In DNA form, the CDR3 reads TGTGCCAGCAGTTTAGCCGGACGGGGGGGGAACACTGAAGCTTTCTTT. Its protein is CASSLAGRGGNTEAFF.

The chain is built from TRBV5-4 and TRBJ2-4; TRBD1 agrees at 10 bases. Germline trimming cut 4 bases from V and 6 bases from J; bases unmatched to any gene: 7. Looked up from germline, CDR1 is SGHNT and CDR2 is YYREEE (reference sequence). The CDR3 length is 15 residues. CDR3 in amino acids: CASSRQGAPGNIQYF. DNA of the CDR3: TGTGCCAGCAGCAGACAGGGGGCTCCCGGAAACATTCAGTACTTC.

Only a few counts were recorded for this clonotype. The chain recombines TRBV11-1 with TRBJ1-2, with D maybe TRBD1 (5 bases). Germline lookup yields CDR1 SGHAT and CDR2 FQDESV (reference sequence). The CDR3 is made up of 15 amino acids. V was shortened by 4 bases and J by 4 bases, with 16 bases between the two germline ends. CDR3 protein: CASSYGIGTSYGYTF. CDR3 nucleotide sequence: TGTGCCAGCAGCTACGGGATCGGGACGAGCTATGGCTACACCTTC.

This clonotype has a count of ten or more. The rearrangement uses TRBV11-2 and TRBJ2-3, with 8 nucleotides matching TRBD1. Trimming took 4 bases from V and 6 from J; bases not matched to a gene: 9. CDR1 is SGHAT and CDR2 is FQNNGV in the germline V gene. This CDR3 region has 15 residues. The CDR3 spells CASSSSTGVWDTQYF. CDR3 nucleotide sequence: TGTGCCAGCAGCTCTTCGACAGGGGTGTGGGATACGCAGTATTTT.

Many counts were recorded for this clonotype. The chain links TRBV3-1 to TRBJ2-2; D gene ambiguous. This CDR3 spans 15 amino acids. The V end lost 4 bases, the J end lost 0 bases, and 9 bases lay between the germline ends. Looked up from germline, CDR1 is LGHDT and CDR2 is YNNKEL (reference sequence). The chain's CDR3 is CASSPRTTNTGELFF. For the CDR3, the DNA is TGTGCCAGCAGCCCCCGGACCACGAACACCGGGGAGCTGTTTTTT.

The table lists this clonotype with many counts. This chain uses TRBV12-3 or TRBV12-4 with TRBJ2-4; D perhaps matches TRBD1 (6 bases). The CDR3 loop spans 13 amino acids. The V end was cut by 8 bases, the J end by 4 bases, with 12 bases between. CDR3 coding DNA: TGTGCCAGCCAACAGGGAACTAAAAACATTCAGTACTTC. Translation: CASQQGTKNIQYF.

V is TRBV7-9 and J is TRBJ2-7; 7 nucleotides align to TRBD1. Germline V gives CDR1 SEHNR, CDR2 FQNEAQ (reference sequence). V lost 1 base and J lost 3; bases outside the gene matches: 6. This CDR3 comprises 15 residues. CDR3 in amino acids: CASSLVQQGVYEQYF. CDR3 nucleotide sequence: TGTGCCAGCAGCTTAGTACAGCAGGGGGTCTACGAGCAGTACTTC.

This clonotype was detected many times. V usage is TRBV7-9 and J usage is TRBJ2-7; D may be TRBD1 or TRBD2 (6 bases each). Germline V gene sequence: CDR1 SEHNR, CDR2 FQNEAQ (reference sequence). V was clipped by 5 bases and J by 3 bases, with 11 bases between them. The CDR3 is 13 amino acids. The CDR3 protein is CASSKGGLYEQYF. As DNA, the CDR3 is TGTGCCAGCAGCAAGGGGGGTCTCTACGAGCAGTACTTC.